This record looks at one TCR beta chain sequence and its context. Its target antigen remains unknown. One base away there is no much larger clone; base qualities are not given. CDR1 LNHDA and CDR2 SQIVND were looked up in the germline V gene (reference sequence). V is shortened by 4 bases, J by 0 bases, and the region joining them spans 9 bases. The CDR3 runs 15 amino acids, cysteine and phenylalanine included. The only DNA kept is the CDR3, 45 bases in frame from the first base. TCRbeta CDR3 regions were amplified from genomic DNA by means of the immunoSEQ Assay, a bias-controlled multiplex PCR. In the authors' own workflow: Nucleated cell counts per sample were estimated from amplification of reference gene primers within the assay. To quantify the absolute abundance of each unique TCRbeta CDR3 rearrangement, sequence reads were collapsed and filtered. For each sample, productive Simpson clonality was calculated as the square root of Simpson's diversity index across productive rearrangements. In TCRdb, the immuneACCESS table is reduced to in-frame sequences with V and J assigned. These tables do not hold every clone; where another copy was compared, an unresolved V gene accounts for under half, and the others remain unexplained. D and trimming come from the DNA, and the V and J calls and clone size come from that table. The sample profile shows around 160,000 clones; roughly 86% of them were found once. Roughly 0.99% of the sample is taken by the ten largest.

The sample comes from a study of blood T cell repertoires in COVID-19 (dated by TCRdb to about 2020). As for the study more broadly: Collaborator samples came from the United States, Italy and Spain and covered acute and convalescent phases of COVID-19. The prospective study material was composed of cDNA or gDNA derived from T cells, B-cell-depleted T cells, or PBMCs. Deeply sampled blood TCRbeta repertoires from subjects exposed to, actively infected with, or recovered from COVID-19 were included in the dataset. The repertoires were released in a freely available public database meant as a resource for research on the immune response to SARS-CoV-2. The samples were drawn from two sources: the first 160 participants of the ongoing ImmuneRACE study, and about 1,300 subjects contributed by 6 global collaborators. Nearly every sample came with metadata listing a de-identified subject ID, COVID-19 status, age in years and sex. HLA class I and class II types, where available, came from metadata supplied by the sample provider rather than from assay-based typing.

Whole blood was collected in K2EDTA tubes by collaborating institutions according to the institutions' own protocols. Collaborator samples were shipped for TCRbeta analysis as frozen whole blood, isolated PBMCs, or DNA extracted from either sample type. The full study reports these points: Clinical and demographic metadata were provided uncurated, with the amount varying by source and participant.

In this chain, TRBV19 is recombined with TRBJ2-2; TRBD1 is a possible D gene, resting on 6 matching bases. This TCR derives from a man aged 18 to 30 with acute or convalescent COVID-19. The sequencing sample was made of peripheral blood. For the CDR3, the sequence is CASSTQGSNTGELFF. The nucleotides read TGTGCCAGTAGTACACAGGGATCGAACACCGGGGAGCTGTTTTTT.